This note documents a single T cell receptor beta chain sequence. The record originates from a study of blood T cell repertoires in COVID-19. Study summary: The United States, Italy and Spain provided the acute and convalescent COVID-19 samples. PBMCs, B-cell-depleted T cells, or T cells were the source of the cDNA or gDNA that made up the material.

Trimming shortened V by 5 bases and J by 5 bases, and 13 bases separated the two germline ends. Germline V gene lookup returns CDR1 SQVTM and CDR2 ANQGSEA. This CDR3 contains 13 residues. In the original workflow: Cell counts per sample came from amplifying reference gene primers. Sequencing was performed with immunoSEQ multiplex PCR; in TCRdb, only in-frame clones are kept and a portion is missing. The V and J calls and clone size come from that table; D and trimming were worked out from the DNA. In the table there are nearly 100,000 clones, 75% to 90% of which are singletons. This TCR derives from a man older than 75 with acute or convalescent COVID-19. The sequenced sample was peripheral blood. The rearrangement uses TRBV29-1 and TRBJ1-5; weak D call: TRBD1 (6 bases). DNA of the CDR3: TGCAGCGTTCAGGGGCAGGTGGATCAGCCCCAGCATTTT. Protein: CSVQGQVDQPQHF.